These 26 T cell receptor beta chains came from one sample sequenced in a study of blood T cell repertoires in COVID-19. The method was immunoSEQ multiplex PCR; TCRdb's version includes in-frame clones alone and lacks a portion of them. The data hold 35,000 to 50,000 clones, with approximately 80% observed a single time. Sequenced sample: peripheral blood. Every receptor here comes from a human donor with acute or convalescent COVID-19. The donor label of this sample is uncertain.

The CDR3 DNA sequence: TGCGCCAGCAGCCCACTGAGCGGCAGGGGAGGGTACGAGCAGTACTTC. It is translated as CASSPLSGRGGYEQYF. The J gene is TRBJ2-7, the V gene TRBV5-1; weak D call: TRBD2 (7 bases). The CDR3 consists of 16 residues. Per the germline V gene, CDR1 is SGHRS and CDR2 is YFSETQ. V shed 4 bases and J shed 4 bases, with 21 bases lying between them.

The CDR3 nucleotides read TGTGCCAGCAGTGGACAGGGTAGAGGAATTTGGTTTTTT. It encodes CASSGQGRGIWFF. V and J are TRBV28 and TRBJ1-4; 8 nucleotides match TRBD1. CDR3 length: 13 amino acids. After removal of 5 bases from V and 16 bases from J, the junction contained 12 bases not matched to a gene. Germline CDR1 MDHEN, CDR2 SYDVKM.

The rearrangement uses TRBV6-2 or TRBV6-3 and TRBJ1-1, with no clear D. The CDR3 runs to 18 residues. V lost 2 bases and J lost 1, with 20 bases in between. Germline V gene sequence: CDR1 MNHEY, CDR2 SVGEGT. The CDR3 loop is CASSYPVVRRRGNTEAFF. The CDR3 DNA is TGTGCCAGCAGTTACCCGGTTGTCCGGAGGAGAGGGAACACTGAAGCTTTCTTT.

The chain employs TRBV7-6 and TRBJ2-7, with unresolved D. This CDR3 is 13 amino acids long. Germline V lookup: CDR1 SGHVS, CDR2 FNYEAQ. Deletions cut 4 bases from V and 2 bases from J, with 9 bases between. The CDR3 DNA follows: TGTGCCAGCAGCTCGACTGACGCCTACGAGCAGTACTTC. This codes for CASSSTDAYEQYF.

The chain uses TRBV4-2 and TRBJ2-2; no clear D gene. The CDR3 loop spans 18 amino acids. Germline CDR1 and CDR2: LGHNA and YNFKEQ. V lost 1 base to trimming and J lost 0 bases, with 15 bases between them. CDR3 sequence: CASSQGNRPTTNTGELFF. The CDR3 nucleotides read TGTGCCAGCAGCCAAGGAAACAGACCCACGACGAACACCGGGGAGCTGTTTTTT.

This clone came up once. The chain recombines TRBV10-1 with TRBJ2-1, with 10 bases aligning to TRBD2. This CDR3 is 18 amino acids long. The germline V gene has CDR1 WNHNN and CDR2 SYGVQD (reference sequence). Unmatched junction bases numbered 12, after V lost 1 base and J lost 6 bases. CDR3 sequence (DNA): TGCGCCAGCAGTGAGTTAGCTCTAGCGGGAGTGGGACCCAATGAGCAGTTCTTC. The encoded protein is CASSELALAGVGPNEQFF.

This clone was seen only once. The chain carries TRBV28 and TRBJ1-4, with D possibly TRBD1 on 5 matching bases. Trimming cost V 3 bases and J 7 bases, with 18 bases left between them. Germline CDR1 is MDHEN and CDR2 is SYDVKM. The CDR3 is made up of 16 amino acids. CDR3 amino acids: CASSLGRGIRGEKLFF. CDR3 bases: TGTGCCAGCAGTTTGGGTAGGGGAATTCGCGGTGAAAAACTGTTTTTT.

CDR3 sequence: CAVQLAGGRAYEQYF. The CDR3 DNA follows: TGTGCCGTCCAACTAGCGGGAGGTAGAGCCTACGAGCAGTACTTC. The rearrangement links TRBV2 to TRBJ2-7, with TRBD2 matching 12 bases. The CDR3 loop spans 15 amino acids. V was pared by 11 bases and J by 2 bases, with 10 bases of the junction left unmatched. The germline CDR1 and CDR2 sequences are SNHLY and FYNNEI.

This clone was seen once. The V and J genes are TRBV5-6 and TRBJ2-7; 7 bases line up with TRBD1. The CDR3 covers 14 residues. The J segment lost 3 bases and the V segment lost 4 bases, leaving 7 bases of the junction unmatched. Per the germline V gene, CDR1 is SGHDT and CDR2 is YYEEEE. The CDR3 loop reads CASSHDRAHYEQYF. The CDR3 DNA sequence: TGTGCCAGCAGCCATGACAGGGCTCACTACGAGCAGTACTTC. The complete variable domain, with remaining parts taken from reference TRBV5-6 and TRBJ2-7, reads DAGVTQSPTHLIKTRGQQVTLRCSPKSGHDTVSWYQQALGQGPQFIFQYYEEEERQRGNFPDRFSGHQFPNYSSELNVNALLLGDSALYLCASSHDRAHYEQYFGPGTRLTVT.

This chain uses TRBV28 with TRBJ2-7, with 10 bases identical to TRBD2. The CDR3 has 16 residues. Germline V gene data show CDR1 as MDHEN and CDR2 as SYDVKM. Germline trimming cut 6 bases from V and 3 bases from J; bases unmatched to any gene: 11. CDR3 protein: CASRRGVLAGNYEQYF. CDR3 nucleotide sequence: TGTGCCAGCAGGAGGGGCGTACTAGCGGGGAACTACGAGCAGTACTTC. Combining the CDR3 with reference TRBV28 and TRBJ2-7 gives the whole variable domain DVKVTQSSRYLVKRTGEKVFLECVQDMDHENMFWYRQDPGLGLRLIYFSYDVKMKEKGDIPEGYSVSREKKERFSLILESASTNQTSMYLCASRRGVLAGNYEQYFGPGTRLTVT.

J is TRBJ2-1 and V is TRBV11-1; 8 bases match TRBD1. The CDR3 is 16 residues long. The trim removed 1 base at V and 1 base at J, leaving 3 bases unmatched. Per the germline V gene, CDR1 is SGHAT and CDR2 is FQDESV (reference sequence). In DNA, the CDR3 is TGTGCCAGCAGCTTAGTAGGGACAGGATCCTACAATGAGCAGTTCTTC. It yields the protein CASSLVGTGSYNEQFF.

This chain joins TRBV9 and TRBJ1-1, with 9 bases fitting TRBD1. This CDR3 spans 14 amino acids. Germline V gives CDR1 SGDLS, CDR2 YYNGEE. Trimming removed 4 bases from V and 4 bases from J; junction bases left unmatched: 5. CDR3 sequence (DNA): TGTGCCAGCAGCCCCCGACAGGGGGGCACTGAAGCTTTCTTT. It specifies CASSPRQGGTEAFF.

This clone was seen more than once but under ten times. The J gene is TRBJ2-1, the V gene TRBV21-1; the D call in the table, TRBD2, was not verified against the DNA. TRBV21-1 is deemed a pseudogene. There are 16 residues in the CDR3. This chain's CDR3 is CASSPTGEDIHNEQFF. The CDR3, as DNA: TGTGCCAGCAGCCCCACGGGGGAGGACATCCACAATGAGCAGTTCTTC.

The J gene is TRBJ2-3, the V gene TRBV6-5, with 9 positions matching TRBD1. Germline CDR1 is MNHEY and CDR2 is SVGAGI. The CDR3 spans 15 residues. J lost 3 bases, V lost 5 bases, and 6 bases had no gene match. CDR3 in DNA: TGTGCCAGCAGTCTCACAGGGGGCTTTACAGATACGCAGTATTTT. Its protein product is CASSLTGGFTDTQYF.

The chain links TRBV5-1 to TRBJ2-7, with 9 bases fitting TRBD1. Unmatched junction bases numbered 8, after V lost 7 bases and J lost 3 bases. This CDR3 has 14 amino acids. Germline V gives CDR1 SGHRS, CDR2 YFSETQ. This CDR3 reads CASGRDRDSYEQYF. Here the CDR3 DNA reads TGCGCCAGCGGAAGGGACAGGGATAGCTACGAGCAGTACTTC.

The gene calls are TRBV5-1 and TRBJ1-5; TRBD1 is a possible D gene (5 bases). The germline V and J ends were trimmed by 0 bases and 3 bases, with 10 bases remaining between them. CDR3 length equals 15 residues. CDR1 and CDR2 from the germline V gene are SGHRS and YFSETQ. The CDR3 loop is CASSLAGGNNQPQHF. The CDR3 DNA sequence: TGCGCCAGCAGCTTGGCCGGGGGGAACAATCAGCCCCAGCATTTT.

V and J are TRBV3-1 (or the pseudogene TRBV3-2) and TRBJ2-1; D is possibly TRBD2 (5 bases). CDR1 is LGHDT, CDR2 YNNKEL, per germline (reference sequence). CDR3 size: 14 residues. V was trimmed by 6 bases and J by 0 bases, leaving 9 bases between them. CDR3 residues: CASSPDYSYNEQFF. CDR3 DNA: TGTGCCAGCAGTCCCGACTACTCCTACAATGAGCAGTTCTTC.

The chain couples TRBV7-3 to TRBJ2-1; D perhaps matches TRBD1 (5 bases). Per germline, CDR1 SGHTA and CDR2 FQGTGA. The V end lost 1 base, the J end lost 4 bases, and 11 bases lay between the germline ends. This CDR3 region has 15 residues. This chain's CDR3 is CASSLRQRKYNEQFF. The CDR3 DNA reads as TGTGCCAGCAGCTTAAGACAGAGAAAATACAATGAGCAGTTCTTC.

This chain uses TRBV24-1 with TRBJ2-3; TRBD2 is a possible D gene (7 bases). The CDR3 runs to 16 residues. Germline-derived CDR1 and CDR2 are KGHDR and SFDVKD. V was pared by 5 bases and J by 5 bases, with 19 bases between. The DNA of the CDR3 is TGTGCCACCAGTGTCAATTCGGGGGGCGATTTAGATACGCAGTATTTT. It yields the protein CATSVNSGGDLDTQYF.

V and J are TRBV4-1 and TRBJ2-1; the match to TRBD1 covers 10 bases. J was trimmed by 7 bases and V by 5 bases; bases with no gene match: 8. CDR3 length: 15 residues. Germline CDR1 is MGHRA and CDR2 is YSYEKL. CDR3 residues: CASSYRQGANNEQFF. CDR3 in DNA: TGCGCCAGCAGCTATAGACAGGGGGCGAATAATGAGCAGTTCTTC.

This chain joins TRBV19 and TRBJ1-5; D remains ambiguous. The V gene's germline CDR1 is LNHDA and CDR2 SQIVND (reference sequence). V shed 5 bases and J shed 0 bases, with 17 bases lying between them. CDR3 length: 17 amino acids. The CDR3 loop is CASSLRRTTYSNQPQHF. CDR3 DNA sequence: TGTGCCAGTAGTCTCCGAAGGACTACATATAGCAATCAGCCCCAGCATTTT. The variable domain in full, with the rest retrieved from reference TRBV19 and TRBJ1-5, is DGGITQSPKYLFRKEGQNVTLSCEQNLNHDAMYWYRQDPGQGLRLIYYSQIVNDFQKGDIAEGYSVSREKKESFPLTVTSAQKNPTAFYLCASSLRRTTYSNQPQHFGDGTRLSIL.

The rearrangement uses TRBV5-4 and TRBJ2-5; 7 bases fit TRBD1. V shed 1 base, J shed 5 bases, and the junction held 5 bases outside the gene matches. Germline V gene lookup returns CDR1 SGHNT and CDR2 YYREEE (reference sequence). The CDR3 sequence is 14 residues long. Here the CDR3 DNA reads TGTGCCAGCAGCTTGATAGGGGGCATGGAGACCCAGTACTTC. This codes for CASSLIGGMETQYF.

The chain joins TRBV27 to TRBJ2-7; D is unresolved. From germline, CDR1 is MNHEY and CDR2 SMNVEV (reference sequence). Trimming cost V 2 bases and J 6 bases, with 14 bases left between them. CDR3 size: 14 residues. CDR3 residues: CASSLNTVLSEQYF. In DNA, the CDR3 is TGTGCCAGCAGTTTAAATACGGTTTTGAGCGAGCAGTACTTC.

CDR3 sequence: CATSSLQGQSTKNIQYF. The CDR3 bases are TGTGCCACCAGCAGCCTCCAGGGACAATCGACCAAAAACATTCAGTACTTC. J is TRBJ2-4 and V is TRBV15; D may be TRBD1 (6 bases). Trimming pared 3 bases from V and 2 bases from J, leaving 17 bases between. The CDR3 runs 17 residues. Germline values: CDR1 LNHNV, CDR2 YYDKDF (reference sequence).

About this clone itself: One end of the junction is discordant with germline, which a read error may explain. The rearrangement uses TRBV7-7 and TRBJ2-3; 11 bases match TRBD2. Germline V gives CDR1 SSHAT, CDR2 FNYEAQ (reference sequence). The CDR3 loop spans 20 amino acids. CDR3 coding DNA: TGTGCTAGCAGCCCATCTCTAGCGGGGGGAGCACCAACTAGCACAGATACGCAGTATTTT. It specifies CASSPSLAGGAPTSTDTQYF.

The rearrangement joins TRBV7-8 to TRBJ2-7; 8 bases align to TRBD2. J lost 3 bases, V lost 4 bases, and 14 bases had no gene match. Germline values: CDR1 SGHVS, CDR2 FQNEAQ. The length of the CDR3 is 17 residues. CDR3 DNA sequence: TGTGCCAGCAGCTCGCGGCAGCGGGAGAACCTTCACTACGAGCAGTACTTC. Protein sequence: CASSSRQRENLHYEQYF.